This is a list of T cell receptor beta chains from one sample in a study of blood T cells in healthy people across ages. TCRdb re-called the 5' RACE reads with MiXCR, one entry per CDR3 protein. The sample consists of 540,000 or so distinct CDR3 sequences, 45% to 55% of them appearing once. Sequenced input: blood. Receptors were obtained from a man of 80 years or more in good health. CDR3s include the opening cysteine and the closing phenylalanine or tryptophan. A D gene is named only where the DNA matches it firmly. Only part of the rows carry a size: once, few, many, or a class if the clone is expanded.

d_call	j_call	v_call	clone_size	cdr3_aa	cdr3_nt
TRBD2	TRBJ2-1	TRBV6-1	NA	CASSEYRLADFNEQFF	TGTGCCAGCAGTGAATATAGACTAGCGGACTTCAATGAGCAGTTCTTC
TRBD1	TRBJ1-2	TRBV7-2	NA	CASRTPGGLFQGYTF	TGTGCCAGCAGGACCCCAGGGGGCCTCTTTCAGGGCTACACCTTC
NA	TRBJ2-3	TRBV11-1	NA	CASSVEAAPDTQYF	TGTGCCAGCAGCGTCGAGGCAGCCCCAGATACGCAGTATTTT
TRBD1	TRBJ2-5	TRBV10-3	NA	CASGFGQGLTETQYF	TGTGCCAGCGGATTTGGACAGGGATTAACAGAGACCCAGTACTTC
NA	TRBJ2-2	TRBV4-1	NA	CASSQGRGVTSTGELFF	TGCGCCAGCAGCCAGGGCCGCGGGGTGACGAGCACCGGGGAGCTGTTTTTT
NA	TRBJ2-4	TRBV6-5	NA	CASSYSTGPPKNIQYF	TGTGCCAGCAGTTACTCGACCGGGCCGCCCAAAAACATTCAGTACTTC
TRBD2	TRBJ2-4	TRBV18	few	CASSPSVLLAGTVPYF	TGTGCCAGCTCACCAAGTGTACTACTAGCGGGTACCGTCCCGTACTTC
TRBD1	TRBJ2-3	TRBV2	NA	CASSEIMRGRTDTQYF	TGTGCCAGCAGTGAAATAATGAGGGGGCGCACAGATACGCAGTATTTT
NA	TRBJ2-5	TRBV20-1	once	CSAIGGLTQETQYF	TGCAGTGCTATCGGGGGGCTAACTCAAGAGACCCAGTACTTC
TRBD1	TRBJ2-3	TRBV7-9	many	CASSLAFRDRYTDTQYF	TGTGCCAGCAGCTTAGCGTTCCGGGACAGGTACACAGATACGCAGTATTTT
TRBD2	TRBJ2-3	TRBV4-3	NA	CASSQFSGGAGDTQYF	TGCGCCAGCAGCCAATTTAGCGGGGGGGCAGGAGATACGCAGTATTTT
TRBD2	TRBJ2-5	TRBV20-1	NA	CSAPTSGPQETQYF	TGCAGTGCCCCCACTAGCGGGCCCCAAGAGACCCAGTACTTC
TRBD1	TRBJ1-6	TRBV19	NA	CASSTYGTGTYSPLHF	TGTGCCAGTAGTACCTACGGGACAGGGACCTATTCACCCCTCCACTTT
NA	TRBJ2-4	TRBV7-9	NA	CASSPQTLGKNIQYF	TGTGCCAGCAGCCCCCAAACCCTGGGGAAAAACATTCAGTACTTC
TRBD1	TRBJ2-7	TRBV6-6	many	CASSYSDLQGDWQYF	TGTGCCAGCAGTTACTCAGACCTGCAGGGGGATTGGCAGTACTTC
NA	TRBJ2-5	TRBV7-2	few	CASSLLGVQETQYF	TGTGCCAGCAGCTTACTGGGGGTCCAAGAGACCCAGTACTTC
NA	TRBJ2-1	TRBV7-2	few	CASSSGSASREEQFF	TGTGCCAGCAGCTCGGGTTCGGCCTCCAGAGAAGAGCAGTTCTTC
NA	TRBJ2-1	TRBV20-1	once	CSASARSGREQFF	TGCAGTGCTAGTGCCAGGTCTGGACGGGAGCAGTTCTTC
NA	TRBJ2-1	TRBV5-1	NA	CASSPEPTEYNEQFF	TGCGCCAGCAGCCCCGAACCGACAGAATACAATGAGCAGTTCTTC
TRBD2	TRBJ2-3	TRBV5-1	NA	CASSLVSGTTTDTQYF	TGCGCCAGCAGCTTGGTTAGCGGGACCACCACAGATACGCAGTATTTT
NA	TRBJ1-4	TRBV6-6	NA	CASSHHPLEGNEKLFF	TGTGCCAGCAGTCACCATCCACTGGAGGGTAATGAAAAACTGTTTTTT
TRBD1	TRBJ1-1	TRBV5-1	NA	CASSDRWAGGGYTEAFF	TGCGCCAGCAGCGACCGATGGGCAGGGGGAGGTTACACTGAAGCTTTCTTT
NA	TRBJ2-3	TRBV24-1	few	CATTAGTDTQYF	TGTGCCACCACTGCTGGGACAGATACGCAGTATTTT
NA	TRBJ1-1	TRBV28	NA	CASKDPTEAFF	TGTGCCAGCAAGGATCCGACTGAAGCTTTCTTT
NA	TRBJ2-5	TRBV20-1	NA	CSASGEETQYF	TGCAGTGCTAGCGGGGAAGAGACCCAGTACTTC
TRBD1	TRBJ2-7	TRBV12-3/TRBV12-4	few	CASSDQGAGRYEQYF	TGTGCCAGCAGTGACCAGGGGGCGGGTAGGTACGAGCAGTACTTC
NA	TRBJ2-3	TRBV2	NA	CASSERLASTDTQYF	TGTGCCAGCAGTGAGCGGCTAGCGAGCACAGATACGCAGTATTTT
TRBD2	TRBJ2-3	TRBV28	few	CASEREALHTQYF	TGTGCCAGCGAGCGGGAGGCCCTACATACGCAGTATTTT
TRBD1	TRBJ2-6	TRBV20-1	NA	CSARGQGFGANVLTF	TGCAGTGCTAGGGGACAGGGCTTTGGGGCCAACGTCCTGACTTTC
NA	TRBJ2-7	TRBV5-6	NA	CASSFAGTGRHEQYF	TGTGCCAGCAGCTTCGCCGGGACCGGGAGACACGAGCAGTACTTC
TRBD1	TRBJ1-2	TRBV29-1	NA	CSVAGPGGPIGGYGYTF	TGCAGCGTTGCGGGGCCAGGGGGTCCAATCGGGGGCTATGGCTACACCTTC
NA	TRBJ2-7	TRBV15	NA	CATSRDSRARGFFYEQYF	TGTGCCACCAGCAGAGATTCCAGGGCGAGGGGCTTTTTTTACGAGCAGTACTTC
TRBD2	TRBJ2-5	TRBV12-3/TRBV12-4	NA	CASSFGLAATQYF	TGTGCCAGCAGTTTCGGACTAGCGGCCACCCAGTACTTC
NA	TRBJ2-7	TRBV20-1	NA	CSARDAYDGATYEQYF	TGCAGTGCTAGAGATGCATATGACGGAGCGACCTACGAGCAGTACTTC
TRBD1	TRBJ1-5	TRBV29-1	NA	CSVVPGTGQPQHF	TGCAGCGTTGTACCCGGGACAGGGCAGCCCCAGCATTTT
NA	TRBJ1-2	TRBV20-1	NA	CSARGGDGYTF	TGCAGTGCTAGGGGAGGAGATGGCTACACCTTC
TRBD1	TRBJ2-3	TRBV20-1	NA	CSATVGRGIDTQYF	TGCAGTGCTACCGTGGGCAGGGGGATAGATACGCAGTATTTT
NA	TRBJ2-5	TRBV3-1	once	CASSQSWLSKTKVDATQYF	TGTGCCAGCAGCCAAAGTTGGCTTTCCAAGACCAAGGTTGATGCGACCCAGTACTTC
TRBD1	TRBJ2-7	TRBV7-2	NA	CASSLAGTGYYEQYF	TGTGCCAGCAGCCTAGCCGGGACAGGATACTACGAGCAGTACTTC
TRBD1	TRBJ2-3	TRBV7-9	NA	CASSRNTGASTDTQYF	TGTGCCAGCAGCCGGAACACAGGGGCCAGCACAGATACGCAGTATTTT
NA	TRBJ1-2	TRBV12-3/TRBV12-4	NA	CASSLVSGVPYGYTF	TGTGCCAGCAGTTTAGTCTCGGGGGTCCCCTATGGCTACACCTTC
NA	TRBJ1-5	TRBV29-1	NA	CSVDGGIQPQHF	TGCAGCGTTGATGGGGGAATACAGCCCCAGCATTTT
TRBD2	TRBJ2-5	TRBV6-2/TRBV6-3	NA	CASSSGTSGIPSFEYF	TGTGCCAGCAGTTCCGGGACTAGCGGGATCCCATCGTTTGAGTACTTC